The sample holds a few counts of the clone carrying this T cell receptor (beta chain). Its antigen remains unidentified. These data originate in a study of response to subunit inactivated influenza vaccine. Study results and caveats: Researchers suggested that each seasonal influenza vaccination recruits few new T cells.

This CDR3 is 15 amino acids long. CDR1 is MNHEY and CDR2 is SVGAGI in the germline V gene. Trimming left V 3 bases short and J 2 bases short, with 14 bases between. TCRdb called the RT-PCR reads again in MiXCR, with one record for every CDR3 protein. The sample includes 610,000 or so distinct CDR3 sequences, 14% of them seen just once. This receptor was obtained from a man aged 50 to 59 who received an inactivated influenza vaccine. The sequencing here drew on PBMCs from blood, taken 11 to 12 days after vaccination. This chain connects TRBV6-5 to TRBJ2-7; D is undetermined. CDR3 sequence (DNA): TGTGCCAGCAGTTATGGTTCGCCCCGAACCTACGAGCAGTACTTC. Translation gives CASSYGSPRTYEQYF.